The 3 T cell receptor beta chains presented below share a single source sample, sequenced in a study of blood T cells in healthy people across ages. With a J-beta primer mix and a sample-barcoded 5' primer, a second PCR ran about 7 to 12 cycles. From the 5' RACE reads, TCRdb called clonotypes with MiXCR, one entry per CDR3 protein. Among about 620,000 distinct CDR3 sequences, 45% to 60% were seen once, and the ten largest hold roughly 13%. The material sequenced was blood. Receptors originate from an elderly woman in good health.

The chain carries TRBV20-1 and TRBJ2-1; D might be TRBD2 (7 bases). The V gene lost 1 base and the J gene lost 9 bases, with 19 bases spanning the gap. There are 15 residues in the CDR3. Germline CDR1 DFQATT, CDR2 SNEGSKA (reference sequence). The CDR3 sequence: CSARVVGGTFSEQFF. Written as DNA, the CDR3 is TGCAGTGCTAGAGTGGTGGGGGGGACATTCAGTGAGCAGTTCTTC.

Of note for this clonotype: A much larger clone lies one base from this, so it may be a read error. CDR3 amino acids: CATSIGGEQFF. DNA for the CDR3: TGTGCCACCAGTATAGGGGGTGAGCAGTTCTTC. The rearrangement links TRBV24-1 to TRBJ2-1; D possibly corresponds to TRBD1 (6 bases). The CDR3 is 11 residues long. The ends were cut back, 6 bases at V and 9 bases at J, with 8 bases in the middle. Looked up from germline, CDR1 is KGHDR and CDR2 is SFDVKD.

Note on this clonotype: This may arise from a read error, as a much more abundant clone is one base away. This chain uses TRBV27 with TRBJ2-7, with D maybe TRBD2 (7 bases). Germline V lookup: CDR1 MNHEY, CDR2 SMNVEV (reference sequence). This CDR3 comprises 20 residues. For the CDR3, the DNA is TGTGCCAGCAGTTCCCTCTTGACCAACTCTGGTGGCGGGGGCCCCTACGAGCGGTACTTC. It yields the protein CASSSLLTNSGGGGPYERYF.